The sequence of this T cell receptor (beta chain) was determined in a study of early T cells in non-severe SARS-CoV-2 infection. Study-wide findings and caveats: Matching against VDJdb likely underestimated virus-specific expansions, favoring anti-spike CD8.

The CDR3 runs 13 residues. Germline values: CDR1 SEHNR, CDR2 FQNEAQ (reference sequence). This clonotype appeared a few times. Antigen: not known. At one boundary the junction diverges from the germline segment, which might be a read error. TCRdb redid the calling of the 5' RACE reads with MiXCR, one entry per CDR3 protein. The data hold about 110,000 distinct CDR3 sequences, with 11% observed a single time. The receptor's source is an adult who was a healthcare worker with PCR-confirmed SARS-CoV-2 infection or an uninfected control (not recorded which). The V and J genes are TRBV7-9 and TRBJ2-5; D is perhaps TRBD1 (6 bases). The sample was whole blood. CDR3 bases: TGTGCCAGCAGCATAGCCGGACAGGAGACCCAGTACTTC. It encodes CASSIAGQETQYF.